Listed here are 18 T cell receptor beta chains from one sample, sequenced in a study of T cell repertoires in cytomegalovirus infection. A single record per CDR3 protein comes from TCRdb applying MiXCR to the reads. This sample has 26,000 or so distinct CDR3 sequences, with under 20% found just once. What these receptors recognize is not known. Sequencing was performed on CD8+ T cells from cultured PBMCs, taken from culture after CMV antigen stimulation. Source of these receptors: a human donor in good health (CMV status not recorded). Some clones in this sample may be carry-over from other donors' samples.

In this sample, this clonotype turned up a few times. The rearrangement links TRBV7-9 to TRBJ2-5; D unresolved. V lost 2 bases and J 5 bases, leaving 12 bases between the germline ends. CDR3 length equals 14 residues. Germline V CDR1 and CDR2: SEHNR, FQNEAQ (reference sequence). The CDR3 region is CASSLIGRSETQYF. The CDR3, as DNA: TGTGCCAGCAGCTTAATAGGAAGGTCGGAGACCCAGTACTTC.

As to this clonotype: This may stem from a read error, because a much larger clone lies one nucleotide away. The CDR3 does not end in the conserved phenylalanine or tryptophan, so this is likely a read error. The rearrangement links TRBV6-2 or TRBV6-3 to TRBJ2-1; D might be TRBD2 (6 bases). Germline V CDR1 and CDR2: MNHEY, SVGEGT. The V end was cut by 2 bases, the J end by 9 bases, with 11 bases between. This CDR3 spans 13 amino acids. CDR3 protein: CASSYMRRGEQFL. CDR3 nucleotide sequence: TGTGCCAGCAGTTACATGCGGAGGGGTGAGCAGTTCTTA.

This clonotype has just a few counts. One end of the junction fails to match germline, which may point to a read error. In nucleotides, the CDR3 is TGTGCCAGCAGCCTAGCGTCGAGCTCCTACAATGAGCAGTTCTTC. Translation: CASSLASSSYNEQFF. The chain has TRBV7-6 and TRBJ2-1, with D tentatively TRBD2 (6 bases). The CDR3 length is 15 residues. Germline V gene sequence: CDR1 SGHVS, CDR2 FNYEAQ.

In this sample, this clonotype turned up a few times. The gene calls are TRBV27 and TRBJ2-1; D uncertain. The CDR3 runs 12 residues. Germline V gives CDR1 MNHEY, CDR2 SMNVEV (reference sequence). The V gene lost 3 bases and the J gene lost 7 bases, with 7 bases spanning the gap. The CDR3 bases are TGTGCCAGCAGTTTTAGTAAAAATGAGCAGTTCTTC. It codes for CASSFSKNEQFF.

This clonotype was picked up a small number of times. The chain combines TRBV4-3 with TRBJ2-6; no firm D call. The V gene's germline CDR1 is LGHNA and CDR2 YSLEER. CDR3 size: 17 residues. Trimming removed 4 bases from V and 1 base from J, with 14 bases in between. The CDR3 loop is CASSPQILGSGANVLTF. The CDR3 DNA reads TGCGCCAGCAGCCCCCAAATTTTGGGATCTGGGGCCAACGTCCTGACTTTC.

This clonotype was seen a few times. This chain connects TRBV7-9 to TRBJ2-4, with a tentative D call TRBD2 (6 bases). The V and J ends lost 5 bases and 1 base respectively, with 24 bases between them. Per the germline V gene, CDR1 is SEHNR and CDR2 is FQNEAQ (reference sequence). The CDR3 contains 19 residues. CDR3 DNA sequence: TGTGCCAGCAGCCGGGCGGGACGACCAAGCGACGGGGCCAAAAACATTCAGTACTTC. This gives the protein CASSRAGRPSDGAKNIQYF.

The chain links TRBV20-1 to TRBJ2-1, with TRBD1 identical over 10 bases. Germline V gene sequence: CDR1 DFQATT, CDR2 SNEGSKA (reference sequence). The CDR3 runs 15 residues. J was trimmed by 3 bases and V by 6 bases; bases with no gene match: 8. The CDR3, as DNA: TGCAGTGCCCCGCCCCGGGACAGGGGCTACAATGAGCAGTTCTTC. Protein sequence: CSAPPRDRGYNEQFF.

The chain has TRBV12-3 or TRBV12-4 and TRBJ2-2; D is possibly TRBD2 (5 bases). The CDR3 covers 14 residues. Trimming stripped 2 bases from V and 7 bases from J, with 11 bases between. CDR3 nucleotides: TGTGCCAGCAGTTTAAAACTGGCGGGCGGGGAGCTGTTTTTT. It yields the protein CASSLKLAGGELFF.

The gene calls are TRBV7-2 and TRBJ1-1, with no clear D. Trimming shortened V by 7 bases and J by 8 bases, and 23 bases separated the two germline ends. The CDR3 covers 15 residues. CDR1 SGHTA and CDR2 FQGNSA come from the germline V gene. The CDR3 spells CASNLLRVSSGEAFF. CDR3 DNA: TGTGCCAGCAACCTCCTTCGGGTTTCGTCGGGGGAAGCTTTCTTT.

The chain carries TRBV25-1 and TRBJ1-6, with D perhaps TRBD1 (6 bases). The CDR3 runs to 13 residues. V lost 6 bases, J lost 8 bases, and 11 bases lay in between. The germline gives CDR1 MGHDK, CDR2 SYGVNS. As DNA, the CDR3 is TGTGCCAGCAGGGGAACAGGGCATTCACCCCTCCACTTT. Translation gives CASRGTGHSPLHF.

This clonotype was seen more than once but under ten times. DNA of the CDR3: TGTGCCAGCAGTGCCTCTCCAGGGGCGGGGTACGAGCAGTACTTC. As protein: CASSASPGAGYEQYF. V usage is TRBV6-1 and J usage is TRBJ2-7; tentatively, D is TRBD1 or TRBD2 (6 bases each). V was cut by 4 bases and J by 4 bases, with 17 bases left in between. The CDR3 spans 15 residues. The germline gives CDR1 MNHNS, CDR2 SASEGT.

The chain combines TRBV12-3 or TRBV12-4 with TRBJ2-3; 8 nucleotides line up with TRBD2. The ends lost 6 bases at V and 0 bases at J; junction bases unmatched: 26. The CDR3 consists of 22 residues. For the CDR3, the DNA is TGTGCCAGCAGGCCATCAACGTCGGGCCAGGGGACCGGACTAGCCAGCACAGATACGCAGTATTTT. Protein sequence: CASRPSTSGQGTGLASTDTQYF.

This clonotype was counted between two and nine times. The chain couples TRBV7-6 to TRBJ2-1; 13 nucleotides align to TRBD2. V lost 2 bases, J lost 15 bases, and 19 bases stayed unmatched. The CDR3 sequence is 18 residues long. CDR1 and CDR2 (germline): SGHVS, FNYEAQ. The CDR3 region is CASSLITGSLAGGPSLFF. The CDR3 DNA reads TGTGCCAGCAGCTTAATTACAGGTTCACTAGCGGGAGGGCCGAGTCTGTTCTTC.

The genes are TRBV6-2 or TRBV6-3 and TRBJ2-7; D may correspond to TRBD1 or TRBD2 (5 bases each). Trimming shortened V by 5 bases and J by 5 bases, and 16 bases separated the two germline ends. CDR1 and CDR2 from the germline V gene are MNHEY and SVGEGT. CDR3 length: 14 amino acids. CDR3 residues: CASSQGPWDHEQYF. CDR3 sequence (DNA): TGTGCCAGCAGTCAAGGGCCTTGGGACCACGAGCAGTACTTC.

This clonotype has more than one count but fewer than ten. J is TRBJ1-2 and V is TRBV27, with D unresolved. Germline CDR1 is MNHEY and CDR2 is SMNVEV (reference sequence). Trimming took off 5 bases at V and 6 bases at J, with 13 bases between the two ends. This CDR3 comprises 13 residues. In DNA form, the CDR3 reads TGTGCCAGCAGTCACGGACGGATCCATGGCTACACCTTC. Amino acid sequence: CASSHGRIHGYTF.

This clonotype was recorded many times. V usage is TRBV7-2 and J usage is TRBJ2-3; maybe TRBD2 (6 bases). Germline V lookup: CDR1 SGHTA, CDR2 FQGNSA. The V gene lost 1 base and the J gene lost 4 bases, with 9 bases spanning the gap. CDR3 length equals 14 residues. In DNA form, the CDR3 reads TGTGCCAGCAGCTTAGGGAGGAGGGCAGATACGCAGTATTTT. It specifies CASSLGRRADTQYF.

This clonotype came up many times. V usage is TRBV6-2 or TRBV6-3 and J usage is TRBJ1-2; a weak D match, TRBD1 (5 bases). Germline V gene data show CDR1 as MNHEY and CDR2 as SVGEGT. V was trimmed by 7 bases and J by 2 bases, leaving 14 bases between them. The CDR3 length is 14 residues. The CDR3 DNA is TGTGCCAGCACCCCGCGAGGGGTGAACTATGGCTACACCTTC. Protein: CASTPRGVNYGYTF.

The CDR3 loop is CASSHGEGREQYF. In DNA form, the CDR3 reads TGTGCCAGCAGCCACGGGGAAGGCCGGGAGCAGTACTTC. The gene calls are TRBV7-2 and TRBJ2-7; D possibly corresponds to TRBD2 (5 bases). Germline assignment: CDR1 SGHTA and CDR2 FQGNSA. The CDR3 extends over 13 amino acids. V lost 5 bases and J lost 7, with 15 bases in between.